The 26 T cell receptor beta chains reported below all come from one sample, sequenced in a study of CD8 T cells in Susac syndrome (dated by TCRdb to the late 2010s). Library preparation employed the immunoSEQ multiplex PCR assay. RNA was extracted with the RNeasy kit and roughly 0.45 to 1 ug was reverse transcribed using random hexamers. TCRdb ran its own pipeline on the public reads, namely fastp trimming at Q25 and MiXCR clone calling, and kept in-frame beta chains. Rows are combined by CDR3 protein, so each entry shows the most common genes and DNA. The sample contains around 200,000 distinct CDR3 sequences, just under 95% of them found a single time. The ten largest clones represent about 0.1% of the sample. Sequencing used CD4+ T cells from PBMCs. The origin of the receptors is a human donor with Susac syndrome.

J is TRBJ2-1 and V is TRBV4-2; 9 bases map to TRBD1. From germline, CDR1 is LGHNA and CDR2 YNFKEQ. The CDR3 is made up of 16 amino acids. With 3 bases clipped from V and 10 bases from J, the junction kept 13 bases outside the gene matches. The CDR3 here is CASSHSRTGAEGEQFF. CDR3 sequence (DNA): TGTGCCAGCAGCCATAGCCGGACAGGGGCCGAAGGGGAGCAGTTCTTC.

The chain couples TRBV11-2 to TRBJ2-1; TRBD2 might be the D (5 bases). V was trimmed by 6 bases and J by 7 bases, leaving 13 bases between them. Germline V gene data show CDR1 as SGHAT and CDR2 as FQNNGV. The CDR3 sequence is 13 residues long. CDR3 amino acids: CASSYRTANEQFF. Here the CDR3 DNA reads TGTGCCAGCAGTTACCGGACTGCAAATGAGCAGTTCTTC.

The chain uses TRBV29-1 and TRBJ2-1; the match to TRBD2 covers 8 bases. This CDR3 has 13 residues. With 4 bases clipped from V and 10 bases from J, the junction kept 9 bases outside the gene matches. In germline, CDR1 is SQVTM, CDR2 ANQGSEA. As DNA, the CDR3 is TGCAGCGTTGCCCCGGGGGGGGGTAAAGAGCAGTTCTTC. This encodes CSVAPGGGKEQFF.

This clonotype was seen just once. The V and J genes are TRBV18 and TRBJ2-1, with D possibly TRBD1 on 5 matching bases. The CDR3 covers 15 residues. V lost 2 bases, J lost 1 base, and 9 bases lay in between. Germline loops: CDR1 KGHSH, CDR2 LQKENI. The CDR3 coding sequence is TGTGCCAGCTCACCAGACAGCATGTCCTACAATGAGCAGTTCTTC. It is translated as CASSPDSMSYNEQFF.

For the CDR3, the DNA is TGCGCCAGCAGCCAAGTGGGGATTAGCGGGAGTGCTGATACGCAGTATTTT. Encoded protein: CASSQVGISGSADTQYF. The gene calls are TRBV4-3 and TRBJ2-3, with 9 bases lining up with TRBD2. The V and J ends lost 1 base and 6 bases, in that order; junction bases with no gene match: 11. CDR1 and CDR2 (germline): LGHNA, YSLEER. The CDR3 has 17 amino acids.

This chain uses TRBV9 with TRBJ2-1; a weak D match, TRBD2 (6 bases). CDR1 is SGDLS, CDR2 YYNGEE, per germline. Trimming removed 4 bases at V and 4 bases at J, with 18 bases between. This CDR3 is 16 amino acids long. The CDR3 protein is CASSLQRASWYNEQFF. The DNA of the CDR3 is TGTGCCAGCAGCCTTCAGCGGGCTTCGTGGTACAATGAGCAGTTCTTC.

Here the CDR3 DNA reads TGTGCCAGCAGCTTGGACGGGGGAGCCAGCACAGATACGCAGTATTTT. Protein: CASSLDGGASTDTQYF. The J gene is TRBJ2-3, the V gene TRBV5-4; perhaps TRBD2 as D (6 bases). This CDR3 is 16 amino acids long. Between the trimmed V and J ends, which lost 0 bases and 0 bases, there was a span of 11 bases. CDR1 and CDR2 from the germline V gene are SGHNT and YYREEE (reference sequence).

CDR3 sequence reads: CASSDGLLTGELFF. The CDR3 DNA sequence: TGTGCCAGCAGTGACGGATTACTCACCGGGGAGCTGTTTTTT. The chain employs TRBV6-4 and TRBJ2-2, with D unclear. CDR3 length: 14 amino acids. The V and J ends lost 2 bases and 4 bases respectively, with 8 bases between them. Germline lookup yields CDR1 MRHNA and CDR2 SNTAGT.

For the CDR3, the DNA is TGCGCCAGCAGCCAACCTCCCCAGGGGGCACAAGATACGCAGTATTTT. Translating gives CASSQPPQGAQDTQYF. This chain joins TRBV4-1 and TRBJ2-3, with 8 bases matching TRBD1. This CDR3 is 16 amino acids long. Germline CDR1 MGHRA, CDR2 YSYEKL. The J segment lost 5 bases and the V segment lost 2 bases, leaving 9 bases of the junction unmatched.

The chain combines TRBV11-1 with TRBJ2-1; tentative D call: TRBD2 (6 bases). The V and J ends lost 2 bases and 3 bases respectively, with 14 bases between them. CDR3 length equals 16 residues. Germline V lookup: CDR1 SGHAT, CDR2 FQDESV (reference sequence). The CDR3 DNA follows: TGTGCCAGCAGCTTATCTGCCCCCGGGGGCTACAATGAGCAGTTCTTC. Its translation is CASSLSAPGGYNEQFF.

The CDR3, as DNA: TGCGCCAGCAGCCAAGGTTCTTTGGGACTAGTCCTAGATACGCAGTATTTT. It yields the protein CASSQGSLGLVLDTQYF. This sequence joins TRBV4-1 and TRBJ2-3; TRBD2 matches at 8 bases. The CDR3 has 17 residues. J gave up 5 bases and V 1 base, and 11 bases lay outside the gene matches. Germline values: CDR1 MGHRA, CDR2 YSYEKL.

The chain joins TRBV3-1 to TRBJ2-5; a possible D gene is TRBD2 (5 bases). Germline CDR1 LGHDT, CDR2 YNNKEL (reference sequence). This CDR3 spans 13 amino acids. V lost 4 bases to trimming and J lost 2 bases, with 8 bases between them. CDR3 protein: CASSRAVQETQYF. In DNA form, the CDR3 reads TGTGCCAGCAGCCGAGCGGTTCAAGAGACCCAGTACTTC.

The chain is built from TRBV25-1 and TRBJ1-2, with D perhaps matching TRBD1 (5 bases). The CDR3 loop spans 13 amino acids. The V end was cut by 6 bases, the J end by 4 bases, with 12 bases between. Germline V gene lookup returns CDR1 MGHDK and CDR2 SYGVNS. CDR3 bases: TGTGCCAGCAGCTCATGGGGCGCCTATGGCTACACCTTC. Protein sequence: CASSSWGAYGYTF.

The chain employs TRBV30 and TRBJ2-5; D gene unclear. Germline CDR1 GTSNPN, CDR2 SVGIG (reference sequence). This CDR3 region has 11 residues. Trimming took off 0 bases at V and 4 bases at J, with 3 bases between the two ends. The CDR3: CAWSVRETQYF. The CDR3 DNA reads as TGTGCCTGGAGTGTACGAGAGACCCAGTACTTC.

This chain joins TRBV18 and TRBJ2-5; D gene unclear. CDR3 length: 14 residues. Per the germline V gene, CDR1 is KGHSH and CDR2 is LQKENI. Deletions cut 0 bases from V and 5 bases from J, with 10 bases between. DNA for the CDR3: TGTGCCAGCTCACCACCATCCCGGCGGGAGACCCAGTACTTC. Its protein product is CASSPPSRRETQYF.

This clonotype was detected once. The chain combines TRBV12-3 or TRBV12-4 with TRBJ2-5; perhaps TRBD2 as D (6 bases). The CDR3 is 15 amino acids. Deletions cut 3 bases from V and 1 base from J, with 12 bases between. CDR3: CASSFGAGLQETQYF. The CDR3 DNA reads as TGTGCCAGCAGTTTTGGGGCGGGACTCCAAGAGACCCAGTACTTC.

The V call is TRBV20-1, the J call TRBJ2-2; D gene uncertain. Germline V CDR1 and CDR2: DFQATT, SNEGSKA (reference sequence). The V end was cut by 4 bases, the J end by 3 bases, with 9 bases between. This CDR3 spans 13 amino acids. The CDR3 is CSAKLQHTGELFF. The DNA for the CDR3 is TGCAGTGCTAAGTTGCAGCACACCGGGGAGCTGTTTTTT.

V usage is TRBV28 and J usage is TRBJ1-1; D is possibly TRBD1 (5 bases). This CDR3 is 12 amino acids long. V lost 7 bases to trimming and J lost 1 base, with 7 bases between them. Germline V gene sequence: CDR1 MDHEN, CDR2 SYDVKM. The chain's CDR3 is CASKDRNTEAFF. CDR3 DNA sequence: TGTGCCAGCAAAGACAGGAACACTGAAGCTTTCTTT.

The chain is built from TRBV3-1 and TRBJ2-5; weak D call: TRBD1 (5 bases). This CDR3 is 12 amino acids long. The germline V and J ends were trimmed by 3 bases and 7 bases, with 9 bases remaining between them. Germline V lookup: CDR1 LGHDT, CDR2 YNNKEL (reference sequence). The CDR3: CASSHIRGTQYF. Written as DNA, the CDR3 is TGTGCCAGCAGCCATATTAGGGGGACCCAGTACTTC.

The V and J genes are TRBV20-1 and TRBJ1-1; 7 bases line up with TRBD1. The CDR3 is 14 residues long. Per the germline V gene, CDR1 is DFQATT and CDR2 is SNEGSKA (reference sequence). J lost 4 bases, V lost 2 bases, and 7 bases had no gene match. CDR3 in amino acids: CSARPTGRFTEAFF. DNA for the CDR3: TGCAGTGCTAGACCGACAGGGCGCTTCACTGAAGCTTTCTTT.

The chain employs TRBV30 and TRBJ2-1; D is undetermined. Per the germline V gene, CDR1 is GTSNPN and CDR2 is SVGIG (reference sequence). CDR3 size: 14 residues. Trimming took off 1 base at V and 1 base at J, with 8 bases between the two ends. Here the CDR3 reads CAWSEGISYNEQFF. The CDR3 DNA is TGTGCCTGGAGTGAAGGGATTTCCTACAATGAGCAGTTCTTC.

The rearrangement uses TRBV5-1 and TRBJ1-6, with TRBD1 as a possible D gene (6 bases). The V gene's germline CDR1 is SGHRS and CDR2 YFSETQ. V gave up 5 bases and J gave up 7 bases, with 13 bases separating them. The CDR3 runs 14 residues. The CDR3 loop reads CASRVRQANSPLHF. The DNA of the CDR3 is TGCGCCAGCAGGGTCCGACAGGCCAATTCACCCCTCCACTTT.

This chain's CDR3 is CASSPGTSGGTDTQYF. CDR3 sequence (DNA): TGCGCCAGCAGCCCCGGGACTAGCGGGGGCACAGATACGCAGTATTTT. J is TRBJ2-3 and V is TRBV5-1, with TRBD2 matching over 13 bases. Germline CDR1 and CDR2: SGHRS and YFSETQ. CDR3 length: 16 amino acids. V lost 4 bases and J lost 1; bases outside the gene matches: 3.

The V call is TRBV29-1, the J call TRBJ2-1, with 8 bases that match TRBD1. J lost 9 bases, V lost 4 bases, and 8 bases had no gene match. The germline gives CDR1 SQVTM, CDR2 ANQGSEA. CDR3 length: 13 residues. The CDR3 sequence is CSVVGQGSSEQFF. The CDR3 nucleotides read TGCAGCGTTGTCGGACAGGGAAGCAGTGAGCAGTTCTTC.

This chain joins TRBV20-1 and TRBJ2-3; 7 bases map to TRBD2. Germline V CDR1 and CDR2: DFQATT, SNEGSKA (reference sequence). The CDR3 contains 16 residues. Losses at the gene ends were 1 base for V and 1 base for J; bases not matched to a gene: 8. CDR3 sequence (DNA): TGCAGTGCTAGAGGAGACCTAGCGGCGGGCACAGATACGCAGTATTTT. Protein sequence: CSARGDLAAGTDTQYF.

V gene TRBV5-4 combines with J gene TRBJ2-4; 9 nucleotides line up with TRBD2. Germline V CDR1 and CDR2: SGHNT, YYREEE (reference sequence). The V segment lost 4 bases and the J segment 4 bases; nucleotides outside the gene matches: 9. The CDR3 runs 16 residues. This chain's CDR3 is CASSRPGTSRKNIQYF. The CDR3 region has the DNA TGTGCCAGCAGCCGACCCGGGACTAGCAGAAAAAACATTCAGTACTTC.